Sequencing of this TCR beta chain was carried out in a study of blood T cells in healthy people across ages. General study findings and limits: Leaving the PBMCs unsorted stopped any conclusive comparison of naive versus antigen-experienced cells. The study found more naive CD4+ cells and higher diversity in long-lived than aged donors. Roughly linear age-related decline in beta diversity appeared, significant by age 40.

Total RNA, at least 5 micrograms per sample, was extracted from PBMCs. Sample-barcoded 5' priming and a J-beta primer mix drove a second PCR of roughly 7 to 11 cycles. Using its own MiXCR run on the 5' RACE reads, TCRdb lists one record per CDR3 protein. In the table there are roughly 2 million distinct CDR3 sequences, around half of which are singletons. The CDR3 contains 17 residues. The V gene end was trimmed by 4 bases and the J gene end by 3 bases; junction bases not matched to a gene: 7. Germline CDR1 reads SGHRS; CDR2 reads YFSETQ. This clonotype has a handful of counts. The antigen is undetermined.

The chain recombines TRBV5-1 with TRBJ2-3, with 14 nucleotides matching TRBD2. This TCR derives from a woman between 40 and 50 years old in good health. The sequencing sample was made of blood. The chain's CDR3 is CASSARTSGGSTDTQYF. In nucleotides, the CDR3 is TGCGCCAGCAGCGCAAGGACTAGCGGGGGGTCTACAGATACGCAGTATTTT.